These 25 T cell receptor beta chains share one sample of origin, sequenced in a study of graft-versus-host responses after intestinal transplantation. The antigens these receptors bind are not known. Repertoires were generated with immunoSEQ multiplex PCR, while TCRdb's copy carries only in-frame clones and drops some. The table lists around 120,000 clones, approximately 92% of them singletons. The sequencing here drew on unstimulated CD4+ T cells sorted from spleen or lymph node cells, taken before intestinal transplant. The receptors were sampled from a human donor who received an intestinal transplant.

This rearrangement joins TRBV6-1 to TRBJ2-1, with 8 bases fitting TRBD1. CDR3 length: 15 amino acids. The junction had 9 bases not matched to a gene; V was cut back by 6 bases and J by 5 bases. Germline CDR1 is MNHNS and CDR2 is SASEGT. The CDR3 loop is CASSLGTGRNNEQFF. CDR3 bases: TGTGCCAGCAGCCTCGGGACAGGCCGAAACAATGAGCAGTTCTTC.

The chain is built from TRBV6-4 and TRBJ1-1, with D unresolved. Per germline, CDR1 MRHNA and CDR2 SNTAGT. This CDR3 comprises 13 residues. Between the trimmed V and J ends, which lost 4 bases and 3 bases, there was a span of 9 bases. In DNA, the CDR3 is TGTGCCAGCAGTGTGAGAGCTTACACTGAAGCTTTCTTT. Amino acids: CASSVRAYTEAFF.

The chain links TRBV5-1 to TRBJ2-3, with 10 positions matching TRBD2. The CDR3 is made up of 16 amino acids. Looked up from germline, CDR1 is SGHRS and CDR2 is YFSETQ. With V trimmed by 1 base and J by 1 base, 3 bases remained unmatched. CDR3 nucleotides: TGCGCCAGCAGCTTGTATCTAGCGGGGGGCACAGATACGCAGTATTTT. It encodes CASSLYLAGGTDTQYF.

As DNA, the CDR3 is TGTGCCAGCAGCCCCCGGGGCAGGAGAAAAGAGACCCAGTACTTC. Translated: CASSPRGRRKETQYF. The chain has TRBV5-4 and TRBJ2-5; D is tentatively TRBD1 or TRBD2 (5 bases each). V lost 4 bases to trimming and J lost 3 bases, with 16 bases between them. From germline, CDR1 is SGHNT and CDR2 YYREEE (reference sequence). The length of the CDR3 is 15 residues.

This clone was seen just once. The chain carries TRBV6-1 and TRBJ2-3, with D maybe TRBD2 (5 bases). CDR1 and CDR2 (germline): MNHNS, SASEGT. CDR3 size: 13 residues. The ends were cut back, 8 bases at V and 2 bases at J, with 11 bases in the middle. The CDR3 sequence: CASVSSYTDTQYF. CDR3 coding DNA: TGTGCCAGCGTATCTAGCTACACAGATACGCAGTATTTT.

This clone was counted a single time. The chain recombines TRBV5-1 with TRBJ1-3; D gene ambiguous. The CDR3 is 13 residues long. V lost 3 bases, J lost 0 bases, and 4 bases lay in between. Per the germline V gene, CDR1 is SGHRS and CDR2 is YFSETQ. CDR3 region: CASSSDSGNTIYF. Written as DNA, the CDR3 is TGCGCCAGCAGCTCCGACTCTGGAAACACCATATATTTT.

V is TRBV6-1 and J is TRBJ2-7, with 8 bases lining up with TRBD1. V gave up 6 bases and J gave up 6 bases; unmatched junction bases: 10. From germline, CDR1 is MNHNS and CDR2 SASEGT. The CDR3 loop spans 14 amino acids. CDR3 in DNA: TGTGCCAGCAGGCCGGGACAGGCGAGGGGCGAGCAGTACTTC. Translated: CASRPGQARGEQYF.

The rearrangement uses TRBV30 and TRBJ2-7, with 7 positions matching TRBD1. The germline V gene encodes CDR1 GTSNPN and CDR2 SVGIG (reference sequence). This CDR3 is built from 16 residues. V trimming: 3 bases; J trimming: 1 base; junction bases outside the gene matches: 12. CDR3 sequence: CAWSPSRTGVSYEQYF. The CDR3 nucleotides are TGTGCCTGGAGCCCGTCCCGGACAGGAGTTTCCTACGAGCAGTACTTC.

A word on this clone: Here the CDR3 omits its conserved ending phenylalanine or tryptophan, so a read error is the likely source. The chain couples TRBV7-8 to TRBJ1-6; no clear D gene. V was cut by 2 bases and J by 2 bases, with 10 bases left in between. The CDR3 contains 16 residues. CDR1 is SGHVS, CDR2 FQNEAQ, per germline. The CDR3 is CASSLREETYNSPLHL. In DNA, the CDR3 is TGTGCCAGCAGCTTACGGGAGGAAACCTATAATTCACCCCTCCACCTT.

The table lists this clone with a few counts. The V call is TRBV28, the J call TRBJ1-4; 7 bases map to TRBD1. The CDR3 extends over 13 amino acids. Per germline, CDR1 MDHEN and CDR2 SYDVKM. V shed 6 bases, J shed 8 bases, and the junction held 6 bases outside the gene matches. The CDR3 spells CASRAGGEEKLFF. CDR3 DNA sequence: TGTGCCAGCAGGGCAGGGGGAGAAGAAAAACTGTTTTTT.

The rearrangement joins TRBV28 to TRBJ2-7; the D gene is possibly TRBD1 (6 bases). CDR1 is MDHEN, CDR2 SYDVKM, per germline. V was clipped by 5 bases and J by 2 bases, with 16 bases between them. This CDR3 comprises 15 residues. Here the CDR3 DNA reads TGTGCCAGCAGTGACTCCGGGACATCGCCCTACGAGCAGTACTTC. This codes for CASSDSGTSPYEQYF. Complete variable domain (other parts from reference TRBV28 and TRBJ2-7): DVKVTQSSRYLVKRTGEKVFLECVQDMDHENMFWYRQDPGLGLRLIYFSYDVKMKEKGDIPEGYSVSREKKERFSLILESASTNQTSMYLCASSDSGTSPYEQYFGPGTRLTVT.

V is TRBV5-1 and J is TRBJ2-3; a possible D gene is TRBD2 (5 bases). The germline V and J ends were trimmed by 5 bases and 6 bases, with 7 bases remaining between them. From germline, CDR1 is SGHRS and CDR2 YFSETQ. The CDR3 is made up of 11 amino acids. CDR3 in DNA: TGCGCCAGCAGGGGAGAGGATACGCAGTATTTT. Translating gives CASRGEDTQYF.

V usage is TRBV14 and J usage is TRBJ2-6; 8 bases fit TRBD2. V was clipped by 1 base and J by 0 bases; unmatched bases: 5. Germline V gives CDR1 SGHDN, CDR2 FVKESK. The CDR3 length is 18 residues. The CDR3 sequence is CASSQVASGSSGANVLTF. For the CDR3, the DNA is TGTGCCAGCAGCCAAGTTGCTAGCGGGTCCTCTGGGGCCAACGTCCTGACTTTC.

This clone was recorded a few times. V is TRBV6-5 and J is TRBJ2-3, with TRBD2 matching 8 bases. Germline CDR1 and CDR2: MNHEY and SVGAGI. The CDR3 spans 12 residues. V lost 6 bases to trimming and J lost 4 bases; unmatched junction nucleotides: 0. The CDR3 loop is CASRTSADTQYF. CDR3 nucleotide sequence: TGTGCCAGCAGGACTAGCGCAGATACGCAGTATTTT.

The CDR3 DNA follows: TGTGCCAGTACAGCCCCCGGGAAAGATACGCAGTATTTT. This translates into CASTAPGKDTQYF. This rearrangement joins TRBV19 to TRBJ2-3; perhaps TRBD2 as D (5 bases). V lost 7 bases and J 5 bases, leaving 13 bases between the germline ends. The CDR3 spans 13 residues. Germline lookup yields CDR1 LNHDA and CDR2 SQIVND (reference sequence).

This clone was observed once. This sequence joins TRBV7-2 and TRBJ2-1, with unresolved D. The germline gives CDR1 SGHTA, CDR2 FQGNSA. Trimming stripped 5 bases from V and 9 bases from J, with 8 bases between. The CDR3 spans 11 residues. CDR3 nucleotides: TGTGCCAGCAGCCTTAAAAGTGAGCAGTTCTTC. As protein: CASSLKSEQFF.

The rearrangement joins TRBV5-1 to TRBJ2-5; the D call may be TRBD1 or TRBD2 (5 bases each). Germline V gene sequence: CDR1 SGHRS, CDR2 YFSETQ. The V end lost 3 bases, the J end lost 1 base, and 16 bases lay between the germline ends. The CDR3 runs 16 residues. The CDR3 coding sequence is TGCGCCAGCAGCTCCAATTGGGACCAGGTCCAAGAGACCCAGTACTTC. Translating gives CASSSNWDQVQETQYF.

The V and J genes are TRBV5-1 and TRBJ2-4, with TRBD2 matching 11 bases. Germline V gene lookup returns CDR1 SGHRS and CDR2 YFSETQ. The CDR3 contains 16 residues. J lost 1 base, V lost 4 bases, and 4 bases had no gene match. The CDR3 protein is CASSHGLAGAKNIQYF. The CDR3 bases are TGCGCCAGCAGCCACGGACTAGCGGGTGCCAAAAACATTCAGTACTTC.

The V gene is TRBV10-1, the J gene TRBJ1-3, with D unclear. Germline V gene sequence: CDR1 WNHNN, CDR2 SYGVQD (reference sequence). The CDR3 spans 15 residues. Between the trimmed V and J ends, which lost 5 bases and 0 bases, there was a span of 11 bases. CDR3 sequence reads: CASSPGLSSGNTIYF. DNA for the CDR3: TGCGCCAGCAGTCCCGGCCTCAGCTCTGGAAACACCATATATTTT.

This chain connects TRBV6-6 to TRBJ2-5, with D maybe TRBD1 (5 bases). Germline lookup yields CDR1 MNHNY and CDR2 SVGAGI (reference sequence). Trimming stripped 7 bases from V and 3 bases from J, with 6 bases between. The CDR3 length is 11 residues. The CDR3 loop is CASTREETQYF. The CDR3 region has the DNA TGTGCCAGCACCAGGGAAGAGACCCAGTACTTC.

About this clone itself: A junction end diverges from the germline sequence, so it may reflect a read error. The chain is built from TRBV18 and TRBJ2-7; 13 bases agree with TRBD2. There are 14 residues in the CDR3. Germline V gene sequence: CDR1 KGHSH, CDR2 LQKENI. The chain's CDR3 is CASPGLAGSFEQYF. The CDR3 DNA reads TGTGCCAGCCCGGGACTAGCGGGATCCTTCGAGCAGTACTTC. The whole variable domain, remainder taken from reference TRBV18 and TRBJ2-7, is NAGVMQNPRHLVRRRGQEARLRCSPMKGHSHVYWYRQLPEEGLKFMVYLQKENIIDESGMPKERFSAEFPKEGPSILRIQQVVRGDSAAYFCASPGLAGSFEQYFGPGTRLTVT.

This chain uses TRBV27 with TRBJ2-1, with a tentative D call TRBD2 (5 bases). CDR3 length: 15 amino acids. The germline CDR1 and CDR2 sequences are MNHEY and SMNVEV (reference sequence). The V end lost 6 bases, the J end lost 4 bases, and 16 bases lay between the germline ends. CDR3 DNA: TGTGCCAGCAGGTCCCCAGGATCGGGGTACAATGAGCAGTTCTTC. It encodes CASRSPGSGYNEQFF.

Concerning this clone itself: A read error may account for a junction end that differs from germline. The chain has TRBV28 and TRBJ1-5; D ambiguous. Germline loops: CDR1 MDHEN, CDR2 SYDVKM. There are 17 residues in the CDR3. CDR3 nucleotides: TGTGTCAGCACCCTAAGTGTCGGGGTCTTAGGCAATCAGCCCCAGCATTTT. This codes for CVSTLSVGVLGNQPQHF.

The rearrangement uses TRBV5-1 and TRBJ2-5, with D possibly called TRBD1 or TRBD2 (6 bases each). There are 12 residues in the CDR3. The germline CDR1 and CDR2 sequences are SGHRS and YFSETQ. V gave up 7 bases and J gave up 4 bases, with 11 bases separating them. Written as DNA, the CDR3 is TGCGCCAGCGGGGGGCAGGCAGAGACCCAGTACTTC. It yields the protein CASGGQAETQYF. The variable domain in full, completed from reference TRBV5-1 and TRBJ2-5, reads KAGVTQTPRYLIKTRGQQVTLSCSPISGHRSVSWYQQTPGQGLQFLFEYFSETQRNKGNFPGRFSGRQFSNSRSEMNVSTLELGDSALYLCASGGQAETQYFGPGTRLLVL.

This clone was picked up one time. CDR3 residues: CASSLVGRRLTEAFF. The CDR3 DNA sequence: TGTGCCAGCAGCTTAGTGGGCAGGAGATTAACTGAAGCTTTCTTT. The V gene is TRBV11-2, the J gene TRBJ1-1; D call uncertain. This CDR3 contains 15 residues. V was cut by 1 base and J by 5 bases, with 14 bases left in between. Germline CDR1 reads SGHAT; CDR2 reads FQNNGV.